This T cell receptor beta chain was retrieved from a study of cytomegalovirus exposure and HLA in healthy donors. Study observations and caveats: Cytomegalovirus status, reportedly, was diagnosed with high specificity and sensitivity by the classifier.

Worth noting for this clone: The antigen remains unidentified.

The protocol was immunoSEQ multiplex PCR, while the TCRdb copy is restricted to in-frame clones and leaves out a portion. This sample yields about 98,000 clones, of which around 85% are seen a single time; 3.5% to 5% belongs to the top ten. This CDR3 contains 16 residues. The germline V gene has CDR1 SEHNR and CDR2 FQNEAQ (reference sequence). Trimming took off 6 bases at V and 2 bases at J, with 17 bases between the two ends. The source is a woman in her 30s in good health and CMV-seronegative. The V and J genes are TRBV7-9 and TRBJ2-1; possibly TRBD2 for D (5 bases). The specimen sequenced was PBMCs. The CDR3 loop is CASRREAGWPYNEQFF. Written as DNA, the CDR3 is TGTGCCAGCAGACGAGAGGCGGGTTGGCCCTACAATGAGCAGTTCTTC. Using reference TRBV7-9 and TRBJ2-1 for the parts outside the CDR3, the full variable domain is DTGVSQNPRHKITKRGQNVTFRCDPISEHNRLYWYRQTLGQGPEFLTYFQNEAQLEKSRLLSDRFSAERPKGSFSTLEIQRTEQGDSAMYLCASRREAGWPYNEQFFGPGTRLTVL.